The 24 T cell receptor beta chains in this list originate from one sample, sequenced in a study of Ad26.COV2.S vaccination and SARS-CoV-2 variants. Treatment: around 19 received Ad26.COV2.S at low or high dose, single or two shots; about 5 received placebo; per-sample allocation not given. Sampling took place 63 days after the first vaccine or placebo injection. Only in-frame clones appear in the TCRdb table, and some are missing; sequencing was by immunoSEQ multiplex PCR. Of 350,000 to 450,000 clones in the sample, 80% to 90% were seen once. Sequences were derived from peripheral blood, sampled in a trial of Ad26.COV2.S vaccine versus placebo. Every receptor here comes from a person between 18 and 59 years old who received the Ad26.COV2.S COVID-19 vaccine or a placebo.

The chain carries TRBV6-5 and TRBJ2-5, with 8 bases fitting TRBD1. V lost 4 bases to trimming and J lost 5 bases; unmatched junction nucleotides: 9. CDR3 length: 15 residues. Germline CDR1 is MNHEY and CDR2 is SVGAGI. For the CDR3, the DNA is TGTGCCAGCAGTTGGACAGGGATGGGTCCGGAGACCCAGTACTTC. Translation: CASSWTGMGPETQYF.

The rearrangement links TRBV7-2 to TRBJ2-7, with TRBD1 identical over 7 bases. V shed 5 bases, J shed 2 bases, and the junction held 6 bases outside the gene matches. Germline V gene data show CDR1 as SGHTA and CDR2 as FQGNSA. The CDR3 is 14 amino acids. The CDR3 coding sequence is TGTGCCAGCAGCAAGGGACAGCCGACCTACGAGCAGTACTTC. It specifies CASSKGQPTYEQYF.

The chain links TRBV4-1 to TRBJ1-4; D gene ambiguous. Germline-derived CDR1 and CDR2 are MGHRA and YSYEKL. The CDR3 sequence is 15 residues long. Deletions cut 1 base from V and 5 bases from J, with 11 bases between. The CDR3 DNA is TGCGCCAGCAGCCAAGTTGGGGTCGGAAATGAAAAACTGTTTTTT. This translates into CASSQVGVGNEKLFF.

The gene calls are TRBV5-1 and TRBJ2-7; D is ambiguous. Trimming removed 5 bases from V and 3 bases from J, with 21 bases in between. The CDR3 has 16 residues. The germline CDR1 and CDR2 sequences are SGHRS and YFSETQ. The CDR3: CASSLLSGVNSYEQYF. The CDR3, as DNA: TGCGCCAGCAGTCTCCTTTCAGGCGTCAACAGCTACGAGCAGTACTTC.

In this sample, this clone turned up once. This CDR3 is CASQLPPGELFF. As DNA, the CDR3 is TGTGCCAGCCAACTACCACCCGGGGAGCTGTTTTTT. The V and J genes are TRBV12-3 or TRBV12-4 and TRBJ2-2; no firm D call. There are 12 residues in the CDR3. V was clipped by 8 bases and J by 6 bases, with 10 bases between them.

This sequence joins TRBV5-1 and TRBJ2-7, with D possibly matching TRBD2 (6 bases). Germline values: CDR1 SGHRS, CDR2 YFSETQ. CDR3 length equals 12 residues. The V gene lost 5 bases and the J gene lost 7 bases, with 13 bases spanning the gap. DNA for the CDR3: TGCGCCAGCAGTTTGCTTGGGGGGGAGCAGTACTTC. Residues: CASSLLGGEQYF.

The chain carries TRBV7-3 and TRBJ1-2, with TRBD1 matching 9 bases. V lost 6 bases, J lost 11 bases, and 10 bases stayed unmatched. CDR1 SGHTA and CDR2 FQGTGA come from the germline V gene. The CDR3 extends over 13 amino acids. For the CDR3, the DNA is TGTGCCAGCAGTCCGGACAGGGGAAGACCTTACACCTTC. As protein: CASSPDRGRPYTF.

On this clone: Given the absence of the conserved phenylalanine or tryptophan at the CDR3 end, a read error is likely. No DNA is shown, since the ends of the CDR3 on it are uncertain; the CDR3 is the one TCRdb lists. J is TRBJ1-1 and V is TRBV7-3. The V gene's germline CDR1 is SGHTA and CDR2 FQGTGA. The CDR3 length equals 9 residues, ends included. The CDR3 is CASILRVGE.

The table lists this clone with a count of one. The chain recombines TRBV6-5 with TRBJ1-4; maybe TRBD1 (5 bases). The ends were cut back, 2 bases at V and 4 bases at J, with 14 bases in the middle. The CDR3 runs to 16 residues. CDR1 is MNHEY, CDR2 SVGAGI, per germline. This chain's CDR3 is CASSYVFSGVNEKLFF. The CDR3 DNA is TGTGCCAGCAGTTACGTCTTTTCGGGGGTTAATGAAAAACTGTTTTTT.

This sequence joins TRBV5-1 and TRBJ2-1; either TRBD1 or TRBD2 may fit D (5 bases each). This CDR3 is built from 16 residues. V lost 0 bases, J lost 3 bases, and 13 bases lay in between. Germline V lookup: CDR1 SGHRS, CDR2 YFSETQ. This chain's CDR3 is CASSLAPGRGYNEQFF. For the CDR3, the DNA is TGCGCCAGCAGCTTGGCTCCAGGGAGAGGCTACAATGAGCAGTTCTTC. The variable domain in full, completed from reference TRBV5-1 and TRBJ2-1, reads KAGVTQTPRYLIKTRGQQVTLSCSPISGHRSVSWYQQTPGQGLQFLFEYFSETQRNKGNFPGRFSGRQFSNSRSEMNVSTLELGDSALYLCASSLAPGRGYNEQFFGPGTRLTVL.

The chain uses TRBV6-5 and TRBJ1-4; D might be TRBD1 (5 bases). V lost 7 bases, J lost 8 bases, and 17 bases lay in between. CDR1 is MNHEY and CDR2 is SVGAGI in the germline V gene. CDR3 length: 14 residues. The CDR3 DNA reads as TGTGCCAGCAAGAAAGGTCTAAAGGGGGAAAAACTGTTTTTT. Translating gives CASKKGLKGEKLFF.

This clone was seen a few times. The chain links TRBV19 to TRBJ1-6; 8 bases are a match to TRBD1. The V and J ends lost 10 bases and 10 bases, in that order; junction bases with no gene match: 9. The CDR3 loop spans 13 amino acids. Germline V CDR1 and CDR2: LNHDA, SQIVND (reference sequence). This CDR3 is CATRTGTGSPLHF. Here the CDR3 DNA reads TGTGCCACTAGGACAGGGACCGGCTCACCCCTCCACTTT.

This chain joins TRBV2 and TRBJ1-1; D not resolved. This CDR3 is 14 amino acids long. V shed 3 bases and J shed 4 bases, with 12 bases lying between them. CDR1 SNHLY and CDR2 FYNNEI come from the germline V gene. The CDR3, as DNA: TGTGCCAGCAGTGATTTGGGCAAACGCACTGAAGCTTTCTTT. Protein: CASSDLGKRTEAFF. Combining the CDR3 with reference TRBV2 and TRBJ1-1 gives the whole variable domain EPEVTQTPSHQVTQMGQEVILRCVPISNHLYFYWYRQILGQKVEFLVSFYNNEISEKSEIFDDQFSVERPDGSNFTLKIRSTKLEDSAMYFCASSDLGKRTEAFFGQGTRLTVV.

This chain joins TRBV4-2 and TRBJ1-1, with D perhaps TRBD1 (5 bases). This CDR3 is 15 amino acids long. V was pared by 0 bases and J by 1 base, with 9 bases between. Germline V gives CDR1 LGHNA, CDR2 YNFKEQ. For the CDR3, the DNA is TGTGCCAGCAGCCAAGAGAGGCAGGGGAACACTGAAGCTTTCTTT. Protein: CASSQERQGNTEAFF.

The CDR3 bases are TGTGCCAGCAGCTTACCGACAGGGAGGAATCAGCCCCAGCATTTT. Translation: CASSLPTGRNQPQHF. V gene TRBV7-6 combines with J gene TRBJ1-5; 7 bases are a match to TRBD1. The CDR3 totals 15 residues. Germline V gives CDR1 SGHVS, CDR2 FNYEAQ. V was clipped by 2 bases and J by 4 bases; unmatched bases: 5.

In this sample, this clone turned up once. V is TRBV5-4 and J is TRBJ1-3; TRBD1 might be the D (5 bases). Germline values: CDR1 SGHNT, CDR2 YYREEE (reference sequence). CDR3 length: 16 residues. Trimming cost V 4 bases and J 4 bases, with 18 bases left between them. The CDR3 loop reads CASSRAGGAQGNTIYF. CDR3 nucleotide sequence: TGTGCCAGCAGCCGCGCGGGAGGGGCGCAAGGAAACACCATATATTTT. Using reference TRBV5-4 and TRBJ1-3 for the parts outside the CDR3, the full variable domain is ETGVTQSPTHLIKTRGQQVTLRCSSQSGHNTVSWYQQALGQGPQFIFQYYREEENGRGNFPPRFSGLQFPNYSSELNVNALELDDSALYLCASSRAGGAQGNTIYFGEGSWLTVV.

V and J are TRBV29-1 and TRBJ1-2, with D tentatively TRBD1 (5 bases). V lost 3 bases to trimming and J lost 4 bases, with 12 bases between them. The CDR3 is 13 residues long. Germline V lookup: CDR1 SQVTM, CDR2 ANQGSEA. The CDR3 DNA reads as TGCAGCGTTGACGAACAGGAGAGCTATGGCTACACCTTC. Its protein product is CSVDEQESYGYTF. The variable domain in full, with the rest retrieved from reference TRBV29-1 and TRBJ1-2, is SAVISQKPSRDICQRGTSLTIQCQVDSQVTMMFWYRQQPGQSLTLIATANQGSEATYESGFVIDKFPISRPNLTFSTLTVSNMSPEDSSIYLCSVDEQESYGYTFGSGTRLTVV.

This chain links TRBV7-8 with TRBJ2-5; weak D call: TRBD2 (5 bases). The V and J ends lost 2 bases and 0 bases respectively, with 7 bases between them. The CDR3 runs to 14 residues. Germline V gene lookup returns CDR1 SGHVS and CDR2 FQNEAQ. The CDR3: CASSLRRDQETQYF. CDR3 coding DNA: TGTGCCAGCAGCTTAAGGCGGGACCAAGAGACCCAGTACTTC.

The chain carries TRBV7-3 and TRBJ2-1, with TRBD1 identical over 8 bases. This CDR3 is 15 amino acids long. The J segment lost 2 bases and the V segment lost 5 bases, leaving 5 bases of the junction unmatched. Germline CDR1 SGHTA, CDR2 FQGTGA. CDR3 sequence reads: CASSPGTGAYNEQFF. The CDR3 bases are TGTGCCAGCAGCCCCGGGACAGGCGCCTACAATGAGCAGTTCTTC.

The count of this clone is one. The chain has TRBV5-1 and TRBJ2-7; D unresolved. Per the germline V gene, CDR1 is SGHRS and CDR2 is YFSETQ. The CDR3 totals 17 residues. The V and J ends lost 3 bases and 0 bases respectively, with 19 bases between them. Here the CDR3 DNA reads TGCGCCAGCAGCTCGAACCAAGCGTCGTGGGGCTCCTACGAGCAGTACTTC. It codes for CASSSNQASWGSYEQYF.

This chain uses TRBV15 with TRBJ2-7; D remains unclear. Germline-derived CDR1 and CDR2 are LNHNV and YYDKDF (reference sequence). V was pared by 1 base and J by 1 base, with 17 bases between. This CDR3 is 17 amino acids long. The chain's CDR3 is CATSRALGPRGSYEQYF. The DNA for the CDR3 is TGTGCCACCAGCAGAGCCCTCGGCCCCCGAGGTTCCTACGAGCAGTACTTC.

The chain has TRBV5-4 and TRBJ2-2; no reliable D call. The CDR3 spans 13 residues. Germline values: CDR1 SGHNT, CDR2 YYREEE (reference sequence). V was pared by 3 bases and J by 7 bases, with 10 bases between. The CDR3 here is CASSSMGGGELFF. CDR3 nucleotides: TGTGCCAGCAGCTCCATGGGCGGCGGGGAGCTGTTTTTT.

The chain is built from TRBV13 and TRBJ1-2, with 10 bases fitting TRBD1. The germline V gene has CDR1 PRHDT and CDR2 FYEKMQ (reference sequence). V shed 4 bases and J 7 bases; nucleotides not matched to a gene: 9. This CDR3 region has 15 residues. For the CDR3, the DNA is TGTGCCAGCAGCTCCGGACAGGGGGAAAAAGGTGGCTACACCTTC. Protein product: CASSSGQGEKGGYTF. The complete variable domain, with remaining parts taken from reference TRBV13 and TRBJ1-2, reads AAGVIQSPRHLIKEKRETATLKCYPIPRHDTVYWYQQGPGQDPQFLISFYEKMQSDKGSIPDRFSAQQFSDYHSELNMSSLELGDSALYFCASSSGQGEKGGYTFGSGTRLTVV.

The chain uses TRBV7-9 and TRBJ2-3, with D possibly being TRBD1 (5 bases). Germline CDR1 SEHNR, CDR2 FQNEAQ (reference sequence). V was cut by 1 base and J by 1 base, with 15 bases left in between. This CDR3 region has 17 residues. This CDR3 is CASSLGSTVRGTDTQYF. CDR3 DNA sequence: TGTGCCAGCAGCTTAGGGTCGACAGTCCGGGGCACAGATACGCAGTATTTT.